This T cell receptor beta chain emerged from a study of molecular identifiers for immune sequencing clone quantification. At least ten counts were recorded for this clonotype. TCRdb re-analysed the PCR reads in MiXCR, keeping a single row per CDR3 protein. In the table there are roughly 40,000 distinct CDR3 sequences, 18% of which are singletons. The V segment lost 7 bases and the J segment 2 bases; nucleotides outside the gene matches: 12. CDR3 length: 17 residues. The germline CDR1 and CDR2 sequences are SNHLY and FYNNEI. The chain joins TRBV2 to TRBJ2-7; 12 bases fit TRBD2. Sequencing used naive CD8+ T cells from blood, with Jurkat cell RNA spiked in. Subset noted: FACS-sorted CD8+CD4-CCR7+CD45RA+ naive T cells. The source is a human donor in good health. Some libraries in this study had Jurkat cell RNA spiked in. The CDR3 protein is CASTIKLTSGRTYEQYF. The CDR3 DNA reads TGTGCCAGCACCATAAAACTTACTAGCGGGAGGACCTACGAGCAGTACTTC. Drawing the rest from reference TRBV2 and TRBJ2-7, the complete variable domain is EPEVTQTPSHQVTQMGQEVILRCVPISNHLYFYWYRQILGQKVEFLVSFYNNEISEKSEIFDDQFSVERPDGSNFTLKIRSTKLEDSAMYFCASTIKLTSGRTYEQYFGPGTRLTVT.